The entry below describes one TCR beta chain. Its antigen is not identified. A diagnosis was made from clinical symptoms together with serum thyroxine, TRAb, thyroid ultrasound and orbital computed tomography. These data are taken from a study of Graves' ophthalmopathy and Graves' hyperthyroidism. Study-wide results and caveats: Ophthalmopathy could be told apart from stable hyperthyroidism by a 13-signature model (around 85% sensitivity, approximately 76% specificity).

This CDR3 is built from 14 residues. Germline V lookup: CDR1 SGDLS, CDR2 YYNGEE. V dropped 2 bases and J dropped 6 bases, with 11 bases sitting between them. RNA transcripts served as template for amplifying TCR beta CDR3 sequences. HTBI-primed first-round RT-PCR preceded second-round multiplex PCR. One entry per CDR3 protein, called by TCRdb with MiXCR from the multiplex PCR reads. The sample has about 1.1 million distinct CDR3 sequences, 35% to 45% seen once. This receptor was identified in an adult man with Graves' hyperthyroidism. Sequenced sample: peripheral blood or thyroid tissue (not recorded which). V gene TRBV9 combines with J gene TRBJ2-2; D uncertain. The CDR3 sequence: CASSVWQVAGELFF. In DNA, the CDR3 is TGTGCCAGCAGCGTGTGGCAGGTTGCCGGGGAGCTGTTTTTT.